Listed here are 7 T cell receptor beta chains from one sample, sequenced in a study of cytomegalovirus exposure and HLA in healthy donors. PCR was performed using 60 Vbeta and 13 Jbeta primers. This table comes from immunoSEQ multiplex PCR, and its TCRdb copy is limited to in-frame clones, with some not included. The top ten hold about 3.5% of the sample, which has 100,000 to 150,000 clones, roughly 74% seen once. The sample taken for sequencing was PBMCs. These receptors were collected from a middle-aged man in good health and CMV-seronegative.

V usage is TRBV7-2 and J usage is TRBJ2-2; 8 nucleotides agree with TRBD1. Trimming removed 3 bases from V and 0 bases from J; junction bases left unmatched: 6. Per germline, CDR1 SGHTA and CDR2 FQGNSA. This CDR3 contains 17 residues. The CDR3 sequence is CASSFPLQGANTGELFF. The CDR3 DNA reads TGTGCCAGCAGCTTCCCCCTACAGGGGGCGAACACCGGGGAGCTGTTTTTT. Complete variable domain (other parts from reference TRBV7-2 and TRBJ2-2): GAGVSQSPSNKVTEKGKDVELRCDPISGHTALYWYRQSLGQGLEFLIYFQGNSAPDKSGLPSDRFSAERTGGSVSTLTIQRTQQEDSAVYLCASSFPLQGANTGELFFGEGSRLTVL.

The chain joins TRBV28 to TRBJ1-2; TRBD1 matches 8 bases. The CDR3 spans 15 residues. Germline values: CDR1 MDHEN, CDR2 SYDVKM. J was trimmed by 4 bases and V by 2 bases; bases with no gene match: 6. CDR3 in DNA: TGTGCCAGCAGTTTACCCGGGACAGGAGTCTATGGCTACACCTTC. This sequence encodes CASSLPGTGVYGYTF.

The chain has TRBV5-1 and TRBJ2-5, with a tentative D call TRBD2 (6 bases). Germline CDR1 and CDR2: SGHRS and YFSETQ. The CDR3 has 14 amino acids. V was trimmed by 2 bases and J by 14 bases, leaving 22 bases between them. As DNA, the CDR3 is TGCGCCAGCAGCTTCGATAACGACCGGGGGATCAACTACTTC. This gives the protein CASSFDNDRGINYF.

This chain joins TRBV7-8 and TRBJ1-2; 9 nucleotides line up with TRBD1. The CDR3 runs to 14 residues. The V and J ends lost 1 base and 6 bases, in that order; junction bases with no gene match: 3. Germline V gene data show CDR1 as SGHVS and CDR2 as FQNEAQ. In DNA, the CDR3 is TGTGCCAGCAGCTTAGAGCGACAGGGGGATGGCTACACCTTC. Translating gives CASSLERQGDGYTF.

This clone was detected only a few times. Compared with germline, one end of the junction differs, possibly owing to a read error. The J gene is TRBJ1-2, the V gene TRBV18; 8 bases are a match to TRBD1. Germline V gives CDR1 KGHSH, CDR2 LQKENI. This CDR3 spans 16 amino acids. CDR3 bases: TGTGCCAGCTCGCCACTGAAGGGGGACAGGATAAATGGCTACACCTTC. This gives the protein CASSPLKGDRINGYTF.

The chain joins TRBV27 to TRBJ2-3; 9 nucleotides align to TRBD2. Trimming cost V 3 bases and J 2 bases; bases outside gene matches: 6. This CDR3 is 16 amino acids long. Germline loops: CDR1 MNHEY, CDR2 SMNVEV (reference sequence). CDR3 residues: CASSFFKRGDTDTQYF. The CDR3 DNA reads as TGTGCCAGCAGTTTTTTTAAGCGGGGGGACACAGATACGCAGTATTTT.

The chain couples TRBV27 to TRBJ2-5; the match to TRBD1 covers 10 bases. The DNA end lines up better with TRBJ2-7; the J call may be wrong. The germline CDR1 and CDR2 sequences are MNHEY and SMNVEV (reference sequence). The CDR3 has 15 residues. This chain's CDR3 is CASSLYRDRGGEQYF. In DNA form, the CDR3 reads TGTGCCAGCAGTTTATATAGGGACAGGGGTGGCGAGCAGTACTTC.